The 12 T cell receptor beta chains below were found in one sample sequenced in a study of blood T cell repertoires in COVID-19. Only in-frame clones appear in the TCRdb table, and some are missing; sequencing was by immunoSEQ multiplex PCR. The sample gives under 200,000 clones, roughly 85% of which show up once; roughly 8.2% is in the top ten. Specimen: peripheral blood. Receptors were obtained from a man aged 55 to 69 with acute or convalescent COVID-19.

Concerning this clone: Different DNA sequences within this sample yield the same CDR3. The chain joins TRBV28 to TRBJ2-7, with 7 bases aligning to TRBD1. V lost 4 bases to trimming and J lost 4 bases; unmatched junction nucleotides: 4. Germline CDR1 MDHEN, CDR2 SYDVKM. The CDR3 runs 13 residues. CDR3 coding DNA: TGTGCCAGCAGTTCCGGGACAGTTTACGAGCAGTACTTC. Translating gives CASSSGTVYEQYF.

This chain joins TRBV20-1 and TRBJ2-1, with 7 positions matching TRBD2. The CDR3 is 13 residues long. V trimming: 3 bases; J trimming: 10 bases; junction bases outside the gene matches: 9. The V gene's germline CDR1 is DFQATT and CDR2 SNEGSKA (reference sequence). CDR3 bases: TGCAGTGCTAGTGGAGGGAGGGCCAGAGAGCAGTTCTTC. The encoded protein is CSASGGRAREQFF.

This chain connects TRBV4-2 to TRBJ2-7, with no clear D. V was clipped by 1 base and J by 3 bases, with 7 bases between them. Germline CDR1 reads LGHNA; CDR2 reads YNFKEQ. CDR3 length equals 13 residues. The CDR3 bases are TGTGCCAGCAGCCAAGGTAGGAGCTACGAGCAGTACTTC. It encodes CASSQGRSYEQYF.

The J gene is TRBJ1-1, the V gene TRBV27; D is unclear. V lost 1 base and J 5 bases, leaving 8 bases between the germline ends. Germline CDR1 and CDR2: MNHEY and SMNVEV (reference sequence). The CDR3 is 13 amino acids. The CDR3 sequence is CASSLFSGTEAFF. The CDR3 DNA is TGTGCCAGCAGTTTATTTTCGGGTACTGAAGCTTTCTTT.

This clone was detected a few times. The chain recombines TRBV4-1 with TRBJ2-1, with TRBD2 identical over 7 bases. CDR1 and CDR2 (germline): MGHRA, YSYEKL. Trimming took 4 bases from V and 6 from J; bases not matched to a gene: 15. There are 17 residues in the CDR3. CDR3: CASSPVRAGVGRNEQFF. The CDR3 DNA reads TGCGCCAGCAGCCCCGTGAGGGCGGGAGTTGGGCGCAATGAGCAGTTCTTC.

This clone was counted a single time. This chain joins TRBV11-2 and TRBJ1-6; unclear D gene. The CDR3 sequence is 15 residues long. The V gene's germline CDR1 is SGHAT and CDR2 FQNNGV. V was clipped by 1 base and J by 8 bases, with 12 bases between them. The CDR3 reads CASSLVPGLDSPLHF. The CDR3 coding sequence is TGTGCCAGCAGCTTAGTCCCAGGCCTGGATTCACCCCTCCACTTT.

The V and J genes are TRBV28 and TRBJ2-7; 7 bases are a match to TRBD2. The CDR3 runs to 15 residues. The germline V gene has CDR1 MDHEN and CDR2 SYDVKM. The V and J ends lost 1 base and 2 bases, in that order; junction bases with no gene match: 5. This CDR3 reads CASSLYGGGTYEQYF. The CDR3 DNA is TGTGCCAGCAGTTTATATGGGGGGGGGACCTACGAGCAGTACTTC.

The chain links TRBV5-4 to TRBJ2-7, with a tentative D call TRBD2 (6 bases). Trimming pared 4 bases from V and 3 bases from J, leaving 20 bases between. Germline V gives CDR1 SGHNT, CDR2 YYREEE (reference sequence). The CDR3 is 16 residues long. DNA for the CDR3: TGTGCCAGCAGCCCGAACTCGCCTAGCGCCAACTACGAGCAGTACTTC. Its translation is CASSPNSPSANYEQYF.

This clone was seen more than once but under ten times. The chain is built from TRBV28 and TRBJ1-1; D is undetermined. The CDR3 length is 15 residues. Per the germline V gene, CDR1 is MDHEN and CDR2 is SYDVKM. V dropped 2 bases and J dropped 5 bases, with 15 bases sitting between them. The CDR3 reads CASSLQARLLTEAFF. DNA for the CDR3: TGTGCCAGCAGTTTACAGGCAAGGCTTTTGACTGAAGCTTTCTTT.

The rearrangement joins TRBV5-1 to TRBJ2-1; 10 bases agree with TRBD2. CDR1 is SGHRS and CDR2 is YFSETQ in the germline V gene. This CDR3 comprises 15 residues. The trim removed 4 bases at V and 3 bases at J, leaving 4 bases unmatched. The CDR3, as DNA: TGCGCCAGCAGCCGGACTAGCGGTTACTACAATGAGCAGTTCTTC. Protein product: CASSRTSGYYNEQFF. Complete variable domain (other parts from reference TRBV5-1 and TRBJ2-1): KAGVTQTPRYLIKTRGQQVTLSCSPISGHRSVSWYQQTPGQGLQFLFEYFSETQRNKGNFPGRFSGRQFSNSRSEMNVSTLELGDSALYLCASSRTSGYYNEQFFGPGTRLTVL.

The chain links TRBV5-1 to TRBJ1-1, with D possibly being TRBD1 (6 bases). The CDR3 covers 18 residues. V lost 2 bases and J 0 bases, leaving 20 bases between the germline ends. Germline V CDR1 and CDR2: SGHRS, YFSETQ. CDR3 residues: CASSFTAGALRMNTEAFF. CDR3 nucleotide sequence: TGCGCCAGCAGCTTCACCGCAGGGGCGTTGAGGATGAACACTGAAGCTTTCTTT.

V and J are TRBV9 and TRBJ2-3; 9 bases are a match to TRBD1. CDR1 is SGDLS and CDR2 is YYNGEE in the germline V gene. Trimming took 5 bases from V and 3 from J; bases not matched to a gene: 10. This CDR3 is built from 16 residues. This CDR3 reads CASSTGGTGLTDTQYF. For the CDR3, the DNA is TGTGCCAGCAGTACTGGTGGGACAGGGTTGACAGATACGCAGTATTTT.